These T cell receptor beta chains were read from a single sample in a study of CD8 T cells in Susac syndrome. MiXCR, run by TCRdb on the immunoSEQ multiplex PCR reads, gives a single entry per CDR3 protein. The table has just over 300,000 distinct CDR3 sequences, roughly 94% seen once. Material: CD4+ T cells from PBMCs. Receptors were obtained from a human donor with multiple sclerosis. Both conserved end residues are part of each CDR3. The D gene is left open where the match is weak. The size of a clone is reported for some rows only, either as once, few or many, or as a class for expanded clones.

>TRBJ1-2|TRBV19|-|-
CASSVRDGYGYTF
TGTGCCAGTAGTGTTAGGGACGGCTATGGCTACACCTTC
>TRBJ1-2|TRBV25-1|once|-
CASSEYRGQDSYGYTF
TGTGCCAGCAGTGAATATCGGGGGCAGGATTCCTATGGCTACACCTTC
>TRBJ2-3|TRBV19|-|-
CASSIRLESTDTQYF
TGTGCCAGTAGTATCCGCCTGGAAAGCACAGATACGCAGTATTTT
>TRBJ1-4|TRBV5-1|-|-
CASSVDSAGGEKLFF
TGCGCCAGCAGCGTCGACAGCGCTGGAGGTGAAAAACTGTTTTTT
>TRBJ2-5|TRBV2|-|TRBD2
CASRVTGLNQETQYF
TGTGCCAGCAGGGTTACGGGACTAAACCAAGAGACCCAGTACTTC
>TRBJ1-3|TRBV6-5|-|-
CASSYSNLPISGNTIYF
TGTGCCAGCAGTTACTCGAACTTGCCGATCTCTGGAAACACCATATATTTT
>TRBJ2-1|TRBV7-6|-|-
CASSLQQGLYNEQFF
TGTGCCAGCAGCTTACAACAGGGACTGTACAATGAGCAGTTCTTC
>TRBJ1-2|TRBV12-3/TRBV12-4|-|TRBD1
CASGSGTGTIYTF
TGTGCCAGCGGATCCGGGACAGGGACCATCTACACCTTC
>TRBJ1-2|TRBV20-1|-|TRBD1
CSAPHRDRGLGYTF
TGCAGTGCTCCCCACCGCGACAGGGGGCTTGGCTACACCTTC
>TRBJ1-5|TRBV2|-|-
CASSDLGRNQPQHF
TGTGCCAGCAGTGATCTGGGACGGAATCAGCCCCAGCATTTT
>TRBJ2-1|TRBV13|-|TRBD2
CASSQGSGTYNEQFF
TGTGCCAGCAGCCAAGGTAGCGGGACTTACAATGAGCAGTTCTTC
>TRBJ1-5|TRBV19|once|TRBD1
CASGLTGGSNQPQHF
TGTGCCAGTGGACTTACAGGGGGCAGCAATCAGCCCCAGCATTTT
>TRBJ2-1|TRBV11-2|-|-
CASNGKRWGNEQFF
TGTGCCAGCAACGGGAAGAGGTGGGGCAATGAGCAGTTCTTC
>TRBJ2-3|TRBV28|-|-
CASTGDTTDTQYF
TGTGCCAGCACGGGAGATACCACAGATACGCAGTATTTT
>TRBJ1-6|TRBV6-2/TRBV6-3|-|-
CASSRQQVGVSPLHF
TGTGCCAGCAGCCGCCAACAGGTCGGTGTGTCACCCCTCCACTTT
>TRBJ2-1|TRBV3-1|once|-
CASSLTKRGRLFF
TGTGCCAGCAGCTTAACCAAGCGTGGACGGCTGTTCTTC
>TRBJ2-3|TRBV29-1|-|-
CSVVGSTDTQYF
TGCAGCGTTGTAGGCAGCACAGATACGCAGTATTTT
>TRBJ2-7|TRBV12-3/TRBV12-4|-|-
CASSVQLSGTFLVF
TGTGCCAGCAGTGTCCAATTATCAGGGACCTTTCTGGTCTTC
>TRBJ1-1|TRBV11-2|-|-
CASSLRGGEGAEAFF
TGTGCCAGCAGCTTAAGAGGAGGGGAAGGAGCTGAAGCTTTCTTT
>TRBJ1-6|TRBV27|-|-
CASRRTDYNSPLHF
TGTGCCAGCAGGCGAACAGACTATAATTCACCCCTCCACTTT
>TRBJ2-2|TRBV3-1|-|TRBD2
CASSQDATGGGELFF
TGTGCCAGCAGCCAAGATGCGACGGGAGGGGGGGAGCTGTTTTTT
>TRBJ1-5|TRBV29-1|few|-
CSVGEGHQPQHF
TGCAGCGTTGGGGAGGGGCATCAGCCCCAGCATTTT
>TRBJ2-5|TRBV7-9|-|-
CASSLGPGRISETQYF
TGTGCCAGCAGCTTAGGTCCGGGACGAATTTCAGAGACCCAGTACTTC
>TRBJ2-2|TRBV12-3/TRBV12-4|-|-
CASRRTATAGELFF
TGTGCCAGCAGGCGGACAGCTACGGCCGGGGAGCTGTTTTTT